Listed here are 18 T cell receptor beta chains from one sample, sequenced in a study of blood T cell repertoires in COVID-19. Here immunoSEQ multiplex PCR was the method, and the copy in TCRdb shows in-frame clones only, minus some. This sample carries approximately 240,000 clones, around 90% of them seen once, and the ten largest clones take around 0.83%. Sequenced input: peripheral blood. The receptors come from a man younger than 40 with COVID-19, enrolled during active disease.

Details on this clone: A read error may produce the germline difference seen at one junction end. This rearrangement joins TRBV7-9 to TRBJ2-5; D possibly corresponds to TRBD1 (6 bases). The germline V gene has CDR1 SEHNR and CDR2 FQNEAQ (reference sequence). CDR3 size: 14 residues. The CDR3 loop reads CASSPWTDQGTQYF. In nucleotides, the CDR3 is TGTGCCAGCAGCCCCTGGACAGATCAAGGGACCCAGTACTTC.

The CDR3, as DNA: TGTGCCAACGGGGGGACAGGACTTGAAAAACTGTTTTTT. This gives the protein CANGGTGLEKLFF. The chain combines TRBV2 with TRBJ1-4; 8 bases agree with TRBD1. The length of the CDR3 is 13 residues. Germline values: CDR1 SNHLY, CDR2 FYNNEI. J gave up 7 bases and V 10 bases, and 8 bases lay outside the gene matches.

The V gene is TRBV2, the J gene TRBJ2-3, with 7 bases lining up with TRBD1. The germline CDR1 and CDR2 sequences are SNHLY and FYNNEI. V was pared by 5 bases and J by 0 bases, with 5 bases of the junction left unmatched. CDR3 length equals 15 residues. This chain's CDR3 is CASSRDSASTDTQYF. CDR3 in DNA: TGTGCCAGCAGTCGGGACAGCGCGAGCACAGATACGCAGTATTTT.

The chain joins TRBV2 to TRBJ1-5, with TRBD1 identical over 8 bases. V lost 4 bases to trimming and J lost 3 bases; unmatched junction nucleotides: 2. Germline V lookup: CDR1 SNHLY, CDR2 FYNNEI. CDR3 length equals 14 residues. The CDR3 loop is CASSGQGANQPQHF. In DNA form, the CDR3 reads TGTGCCAGCAGTGGTCAGGGGGCCAATCAGCCCCAGCATTTT.

The gene calls are TRBV5-1 and TRBJ2-7; no definite D call. This CDR3 is 14 amino acids long. Germline loops: CDR1 SGHRS, CDR2 YFSETQ. Trimming took 5 bases from V and 0 from J, leaving 12 bases between them. CDR3 bases: TGCGCCAGCAGTTCGGGTCCAAGCTCCTACGAGCAGTACTTC. It specifies CASSSGPSSYEQYF.

The rearrangement joins TRBV4-1 to TRBJ1-2; the D gene is possibly TRBD1 (5 bases). Trimming shortened V by 0 bases and J by 5 bases, and 16 bases separated the two germline ends. CDR3 length equals 16 residues. CDR1 is MGHRA, CDR2 YSYEKL, per germline. The CDR3 nucleotides read TGCGCCAGCAGCCAAGAAATGGGGGGACCTGGGTATGGCTACACCTTC. Its translation is CASSQEMGGPGYGYTF.

The CDR3, as DNA: TGTGCCAGCAGTCACGGACAGAGCTATGGCTACACCTTC. The encoded protein is CASSHGQSYGYTF. V is TRBV27 and J is TRBJ1-2; tentative D call: TRBD1 (6 bases). V dropped 5 bases and J dropped 4 bases, with 11 bases sitting between them. This CDR3 contains 13 residues. Germline lookup yields CDR1 MNHEY and CDR2 SMNVEV (reference sequence).

The chain carries TRBV12-5 and TRBJ2-1; D is undetermined. The germline V gene has CDR1 LGHNT and CDR2 FRNRAP. V lost 6 bases, J lost 7 bases, and 10 bases lay in between. The CDR3 consists of 12 residues. Here the CDR3 reads CASGHDTNEQFF. CDR3 bases: TGTGCTAGTGGCCACGACACGAATGAGCAGTTCTTC.

The J gene is TRBJ1-1, the V gene TRBV13; D not certain. The germline V gene has CDR1 PRHDT and CDR2 FYEKMQ (reference sequence). This CDR3 is 17 amino acids long. Trimming cost V 3 bases and J 2 bases, with 19 bases left between them. As DNA, the CDR3 is TGTGCCAGCAGCTTTCCCCCCGGTCGCGCCTCTAACACTGAAGCTTTCTTT. Protein: CASSFPPGRASNTEAFF.

V gene TRBV5-1 combines with J gene TRBJ2-3; tentatively, D is TRBD1 (6 bases). The V end lost 1 base, the J end lost 4 bases, and 22 bases lay between the germline ends. In germline, CDR1 is SGHRS, CDR2 YFSETQ. The CDR3 loop spans 18 amino acids. The CDR3 reads CASSLWGINRVGADTQYF. CDR3 coding DNA: TGCGCCAGCAGCTTGTGGGGGATTAACAGGGTGGGCGCAGATACGCAGTATTTT.

The V and J genes are TRBV4-1 and TRBJ1-1, with D perhaps TRBD1 (5 bases). Germline lookup yields CDR1 MGHRA and CDR2 YSYEKL. The CDR3 covers 17 residues. V lost 4 bases to trimming and J lost 0 bases, with 18 bases between them. The CDR3 here is CASSLRTHFIMNTEAFF. CDR3 bases: TGCGCCAGCAGCCTGCGGACACACTTTATCATGAACACTGAAGCTTTCTTT.

The rearrangement joins TRBV19 to TRBJ2-5; 10 bases match TRBD2. The junction had 8 bases not matched to a gene; V was cut back by 5 bases and J by 5 bases. The germline gives CDR1 LNHDA, CDR2 SQIVND (reference sequence). This CDR3 has 15 residues. The CDR3 protein is CASSPWVAGGETQYF. For the CDR3, the DNA is TGTGCCAGTAGTCCCTGGGTAGCGGGGGGCGAGACCCAGTACTTC.

The V gene is TRBV6-1, the J gene TRBJ1-2; 11 bases are a match to TRBD1. The CDR3 runs 15 residues. Germline CDR1 and CDR2: MNHNS and SASEGT. J gave up 4 bases and V 3 bases, and 4 bases lay outside the gene matches. Here the CDR3 DNA reads TGTGCCAGCAGTGATGGACAGGGGGCCGCCTATGGCTACACCTTC. Translation gives CASSDGQGAAYGYTF.

V usage is TRBV7-3 and J usage is TRBJ2-2, with 8 bases fitting TRBD2. Germline V gene lookup returns CDR1 SGHTA and CDR2 FQGTGA. With V trimmed by 6 bases and J by 5 bases, 8 bases remained unmatched. This CDR3 contains 15 residues. The CDR3 sequence is CASRLTSGDTGELFF. DNA of the CDR3: TGTGCCAGCAGACTCACTAGCGGAGATACCGGGGAGCTGTTTTTT.

V gene TRBV2 combines with J gene TRBJ1-6, with 7 bases lining up with TRBD1. CDR3 size: 15 residues. CDR1 is SNHLY and CDR2 is FYNNEI in the germline V gene. J was trimmed by 3 bases and V by 4 bases; bases with no gene match: 3. The CDR3 region has the DNA TGTGCCAGCAGTGCAACAGGGGTCTATAATTCACCCCTCCACTTT. Residues: CASSATGVYNSPLHF.

CDR3 sequence: CASSQEGLAGGSYEQYF. In nucleotides, the CDR3 is TGTGCCAGCAGCCAAGAAGGCCTAGCGGGGGGGTCCTACGAGCAGTACTTC. V gene TRBV3-1 (or the pseudogene TRBV3-2) combines with J gene TRBJ2-7, with TRBD2 matching over 12 bases. V trimming: 0 bases; J trimming: 1 base; junction bases outside the gene matches: 4. Germline lookup yields CDR1 LGHDT and CDR2 YNNKEL (reference sequence). This CDR3 has 17 residues.

The gene calls are TRBV3-1 (or the pseudogene TRBV3-2) and TRBJ1-6; D call uncertain. The CDR3 spans 13 residues. V was shortened by 6 bases and J by 5 bases, with 8 bases between the two germline ends. Germline-derived CDR1 and CDR2 are LGHDT and YNNKEL (reference sequence). The CDR3 DNA reads as TGTGCCAGCAGGTTAGATCATAATTCACCCCTCCACTTT. This encodes CASRLDHNSPLHF.

The V and J genes are TRBV9 and TRBJ1-1; possibly TRBD1 for D (6 bases). Germline values: CDR1 SGDLS, CDR2 YYNGEE. V lost 4 bases, J lost 3 bases, and 25 bases lay in between. This CDR3 has 18 residues. The CDR3 loop is CASSPGDHERGEDTEAFF. Written as DNA, the CDR3 is TGTGCCAGCAGCCCAGGGGACCACGAACGAGGTGAGGACACTGAAGCTTTCTTT. Supplemented by reference TRBV9 and TRBJ1-1, the full variable domain reads DSGVTQTPKHLITATGQRVTLRCSPRSGDLSVYWYQQSLDQGLQFLIQYYNGEERAKGNILERFSAQQFPDLHSELNLSSLELGDSALYFCASSPGDHERGEDTEAFFGQGTRLTVV.